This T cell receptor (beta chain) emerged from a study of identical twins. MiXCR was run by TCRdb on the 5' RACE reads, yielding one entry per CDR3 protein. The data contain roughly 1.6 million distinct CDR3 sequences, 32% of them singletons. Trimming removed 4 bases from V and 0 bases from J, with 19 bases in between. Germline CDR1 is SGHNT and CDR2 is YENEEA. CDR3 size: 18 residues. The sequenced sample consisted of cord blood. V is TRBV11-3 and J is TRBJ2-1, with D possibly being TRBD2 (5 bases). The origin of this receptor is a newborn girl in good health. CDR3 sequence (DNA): TGTGCCAGCAGCTCGAAAGGTTACGCGGGCTCCTCCTACAATGAGCAGTTCTTC. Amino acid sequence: CASSSKGYAGSSYNEQFF. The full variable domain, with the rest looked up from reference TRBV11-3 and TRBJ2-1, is EAGVVQSPRYKIIEKKQPVAFWCNPISGHNTLYWYLQNLGQGPELLIRYENEEAVDDSQLPKDRFSAERLKGVDSTLKIQPAELGDSAVYLCASSSKGYAGSSYNEQFFGPGTRLTVL.